A single sample gave rise to the 21 T cell receptor beta chains below, sequenced in a study of shared clonotypes between healthy human individuals. Profiling relied on immunoSEQ multiplex PCR, and the TCRdb table lists in-frame clones only, not all of them. The top ten clones hold roughly 0.13% of a sample with 2 million to 2.5 million clones, around 95% of them seen once. The material sequenced was naive CD4+ T cells sorted from blood. Subset noted: CD45RA+ positively selected. These receptors were obtained from a man aged 18 to 30 in good health.

The chain links TRBV19 to TRBJ2-1; 8 nucleotides align to TRBD2. The CDR3 loop spans 13 amino acids. V lost 8 bases and J lost 7; bases outside the gene matches: 7. Germline V lookup: CDR1 LNHDA, CDR2 SQIVND (reference sequence). The CDR3 here is CASSIAGRNEQFF. DNA of the CDR3: TGTGCCAGTTCAATAGCGGGAAGGAATGAGCAGTTCTTC. The whole variable domain, filled in from reference TRBV19 and TRBJ2-1, reads DGGITQSPKYLFRKEGQNVTLSCEQNLNHDAMYWYRQDPGQGLRLIYYSQIVNDFQKGDIAEGYSVSREKKESFPLTVTSAQKNPTAFYLCASSIAGRNEQFFGPGTRLTVL.

The chain joins TRBV2 to TRBJ2-2; TRBD1 or TRBD2 may be the D gene (6 bases each). Trimming removed 5 bases from V and 3 bases from J, with 13 bases in between. This CDR3 comprises 15 residues. In germline, CDR1 is SNHLY, CDR2 FYNNEI. This CDR3 reads CASSIYREDTGELFF. For the CDR3, the DNA is TGTGCCAGCAGTATTTACAGGGAGGACACCGGGGAGCTGTTTTTT.

The rearrangement joins TRBV5-6 to TRBJ2-7; D not resolved. V was cut by 0 bases and J by 1 base, with 5 bases left in between. This CDR3 is built from 13 residues. In germline, CDR1 is SGHDT, CDR2 YYEEEE. As DNA, the CDR3 is TGTGCCAGCAGCTTGGACACATCCTACGAGCAGTACTTC. Its translation is CASSLDTSYEQYF.

V is TRBV30 and J is TRBJ2-5; perhaps D is TRBD1 or TRBD2 (5 bases each). Germline lookup yields CDR1 GTSNPN and CDR2 SVGIG (reference sequence). This CDR3 is built from 14 residues. Trimming took off 0 bases at V and 4 bases at J, with 12 bases between the two ends. The CDR3, as DNA: TGTGCCTGGAGTGTACTTTGGGGGTCAGAGACCCAGTACTTC. Translating gives CAWSVLWGSETQYF.

Of note for this clone: One end of the junction varies from germline; a read error may be responsible. The gene calls are TRBV6-5 and TRBJ2-4, with TRBD2 as a possible D gene (5 bases). The CDR3 consists of 11 residues. Germline values: CDR1 MNHEY, CDR2 SVGAGI. Written as DNA, the CDR3 is TGTGCCAGCAGCAACGGACTTATCGCAAACTTC. Translated: CASSNGLIANF.

This clone was counted once. CDR3 in DNA: TGTGCCAGCAGTGGGAGGGACCGCGGGGAGACCCAGTACTTC. Protein: CASSGRDRGETQYF. The chain joins TRBV2 to TRBJ2-5; D may be TRBD2 (6 bases). Looked up from germline, CDR1 is SNHLY and CDR2 is FYNNEI. This CDR3 has 14 amino acids. Trimming removed 4 bases at V and 5 bases at J, with 14 bases between.

The rearrangement links TRBV5-1 to TRBJ2-5; D remains unclear. This CDR3 is 15 amino acids long. V was pared by 7 bases and J by 2 bases, with 18 bases between. Germline V lookup: CDR1 SGHRS, CDR2 YFSETQ. The CDR3 region is CASGRSGNDQETQYF. In nucleotides, the CDR3 is TGCGCCAGCGGCCGTTCCGGAAATGATCAAGAGACCCAGTACTTC.

The CDR3 DNA reads TGTGCCAGCAGCTTATATGGGTTCGAGCAGTACTTC. Its translation: CASSLYGFEQYF. V is TRBV11-3 and J is TRBJ2-7; D not certain. There are 12 residues in the CDR3. Trimming pared 2 bases from V and 6 bases from J, leaving 8 bases between. CDR1 is SGHNT and CDR2 is YENEEA in the germline V gene.

The chain combines TRBV4-1 with TRBJ2-2; 8 nucleotides align to TRBD1. After removal of 3 bases from V and 0 bases from J, the junction contained 6 bases not matched to a gene. CDR3 size: 17 residues. Germline CDR1 reads MGHRA; CDR2 reads YSYEKL. The CDR3 coding sequence is TGCGCCAGCAGCCACCGGACAGGGAGTTCGAACACCGGGGAGCTGTTTTTT. Protein product: CASSHRTGSSNTGELFF.

This chain joins TRBV7-9 and TRBJ2-3; 8 nucleotides agree with TRBD2. The length of the CDR3 is 15 residues. J was trimmed by 6 bases and V by 2 bases; bases with no gene match: 7. Germline CDR1 and CDR2: SEHNR and FQNEAQ (reference sequence). The CDR3 sequence: CASSLKRERLDTQYF. The CDR3 coding sequence is TGTGCCAGCAGCTTAAAGCGGGAGCGGTTGGATACGCAGTATTTT.

Worth noting for this clone: Different DNA sequences within this sample yield the same CDR3. The chain is built from TRBV5-1 and TRBJ1-3, with unresolved D. The germline gives CDR1 SGHRS, CDR2 YFSETQ. This CDR3 has 14 residues. Trimming pared 0 bases from V and 4 bases from J, leaving 8 bases between. In DNA, the CDR3 is TGCGCCAGCAGCTTGGCAGGTCTCGGAAACACCATATATTTT. This translates into CASSLAGLGNTIYF.

The V gene is TRBV11-2, the J gene TRBJ2-7; the D call may be TRBD1 or TRBD2 (5 bases each). The CDR3 has 16 residues. The germline V gene has CDR1 SGHAT and CDR2 FQNNGV. The ends were cut back, 0 bases at V and 4 bases at J, with 16 bases in the middle. The CDR3 reads CASSLDSGRDSYEQYF. In DNA, the CDR3 is TGTGCCAGCAGCTTAGATTCAGGGAGAGACTCGTACGAGCAGTACTTC.

The chain uses TRBV5-1 and TRBJ2-1, with D possibly being TRBD2 (7 bases). Germline loops: CDR1 SGHRS, CDR2 YFSETQ. The V gene lost 5 bases and the J gene lost 2 bases, with 8 bases spanning the gap. CDR3 size: 13 residues. CDR3 region: CASRGGAYNEQFF. CDR3 coding DNA: TGCGCCAGCAGAGGGGGGGCCTACAATGAGCAGTTCTTC.

This clone was seen only once. CDR3 sequence (DNA): TGTGCCACAGGTCCAGCGTGGGCTTTCTTT. Protein: CATGPAWAFF. The V call is TRBV11-3, the J call TRBJ1-1; D gene uncertain. The CDR3 spans 10 residues. Trimming pared 10 bases from V and 11 bases from J, leaving 14 bases between. From germline, CDR1 is SGHNT and CDR2 YENEEA.

This clone was seen more than once but under ten times. The V and J genes are TRBV25-1 and TRBJ1-6; possible D gene TRBD1, 5 bases. The CDR3 sequence is 13 residues long. The V end lost 6 bases, the J end lost 6 bases, and 9 bases lay between the germline ends. Germline CDR1 is MGHDK and CDR2 is SYGVNS. CDR3 sequence (DNA): TGTGCCAGCAGAGGGACGGGTAATTCACCCCTCCACTTT. This codes for CASRGTGNSPLHF.

The chain employs TRBV2 and TRBJ1-2; TRBD1 matches 7 bases. Germline V gene lookup returns CDR1 SNHLY and CDR2 FYNNEI. Trimming took 3 bases from V and 8 from J; bases not matched to a gene: 6. The CDR3 totals 13 residues. The chain's CDR3 is CASSDRGFGGYTF. In DNA, the CDR3 is TGTGCCAGCAGTGACAGGGGGTTTGGAGGCTACACCTTC.

The chain employs TRBV7-9 and TRBJ2-7; TRBD1 aligns across 11 bases. The CDR3 has 16 residues. Germline lookup yields CDR1 SEHNR and CDR2 FQNEAQ (reference sequence). V was pared by 1 base and J by 4 bases, with 6 bases of the junction left unmatched. The CDR3 loop reads CASSLDPGQGGYEQYF. CDR3 nucleotide sequence: TGTGCCAGCAGCTTAGATCCGGGACAGGGGGGATACGAGCAGTACTTC.

J is TRBJ1-2 and V is TRBV30; possibly TRBD1 for D (5 bases). CDR1 is GTSNPN, CDR2 SVGIG, per germline (reference sequence). With 4 bases removed from V and 3 bases from J, the gap between germline ends came to 9 bases. The CDR3 runs 12 residues. The CDR3 DNA follows: TGTGCCTGGACAGGGAATGACTATGGCTACACCTTC. Its protein product is CAWTGNDYGYTF.

Comments on this clone: Different DNA sequences within this sample yield the same CDR3. The chain carries TRBV19 and TRBJ2-5; D is perhaps TRBD2 (6 bases). The CDR3 sequence is 11 residues long. Germline V gene sequence: CDR1 LNHDA, CDR2 SQIVND (reference sequence). The V gene lost 6 bases and the J gene lost 7 bases, with 9 bases spanning the gap. Written as DNA, the CDR3 is TGTGCCAGTAGCCCCGGGGGGACCCAGTACTTC. It translates to CASSPGGTQYF.

The sample holds one count of this clone. This chain connects TRBV30 to TRBJ2-7, with D possibly TRBD1 on 5 matching bases. The CDR3 runs 13 residues. Deletions cut 1 base from V and 1 base from J, with 8 bases between. Germline V gene sequence: CDR1 GTSNPN, CDR2 SVGIG (reference sequence). DNA of the CDR3: TGTGCCTGGAGTGAAGGGGTATCCTACGAGCAGTACTTC. It is translated as CAWSEGVSYEQYF. The full variable domain, with the rest looked up from reference TRBV30 and TRBJ2-7, is SQTIHQWPATLVQPVGSPLSLECTVEGTSNPNLYWYRQAAGRGLQLLFYSVGIGQISSEVPQNLSASRPQDRQFILSSKKLLLSDSGFYLCAWSEGVSYEQYFGPGTRLTVT.

The chain combines TRBV6-1 with TRBJ1-5, with 8 nucleotides matching TRBD1. CDR1 and CDR2 from the germline V gene are MNHNS and SASEGT. The CDR3 extends over 14 amino acids. Trimming took 6 bases from V and 7 from J; bases not matched to a gene: 8. CDR3 residues: CASSLGQVPQPQHF. The CDR3 DNA reads TGTGCCAGCAGCCTGGGACAGGTCCCACAGCCCCAGCATTTT.